This T cell receptor (beta chain) is drawn from a study of cytomegalovirus exposure and HLA in healthy donors. Germline V gene lookup returns CDR1 PRHDT and CDR2 FYEKMQ (reference sequence). V was clipped by 0 bases and J by 1 base, with 18 bases between them. The CDR3 covers 18 residues. Nominally healthy donors were sampled, though unrecorded immune exposures were likely. PCR used 60 Vbeta primers and 13 Jbeta primers. Measured with immunoSEQ multiplex PCR; TCRdb has only the in-frame clones, and not every one. This sample carries over 200,000 clones, around 89% of them seen once, and the ten largest clones take about 1%. Regarding the study as a whole: In a later analysis, productive TCRs from donors in an Asian-associated ancestry cluster reportedly carried fewer N-insertions than the cohort mean. The authors later found TCR association rates varying by HLA locus, with DRB1 most and HLA-C fewest.

As to this clone: Its antigen remains unidentified.

The chain recombines TRBV13 with TRBJ1-1; weak D call: TRBD1 (5 bases). This sequence originates from a woman under 30 in good health and CMV-seronegative. The sample was PBMCs. The CDR3 is CASSLGLRQGLKNTEAFF. The CDR3 DNA follows: TGTGCCAGCAGCTTAGGCCTAAGGCAGGGACTAAAGAACACTGAAGCTTTCTTT.